The next 27 T cell receptor beta chains were all read from a single sample in a study of T cell repertoires in cytomegalovirus infection. These receptors are not linked to any known antigen. TCRdb reprocessed the reads with MiXCR, giving one entry per CDR3 protein. The sample has approximately 590,000 distinct CDR3 sequences; approximately 40% are singletons. The material was cultured PBMCs, obtained from culture after CMV antigen stimulation. Receptor source: a human donor in good health (CMV status not recorded). Some clones in this sample may be carry-over from other donors' samples.

This chain uses TRBV4-1 with TRBJ2-4; D perhaps matches TRBD1 (6 bases). The V end was cut by 0 bases, the J end by 6 bases, with 12 bases between. This CDR3 has 15 amino acids. CDR1 is MGHRA, CDR2 YSYEKL, per germline. The CDR3 loop reads CASSQDPQGRNIQYF. CDR3 coding DNA: TGCGCCAGCAGCCAAGATCCCCAGGGGAGAAACATTCAGTACTTC.

This rearrangement joins TRBV10-3 to TRBJ2-6; tentatively, D is TRBD1 or TRBD2 (6 bases each). The germline V gene has CDR1 ENHRY and CDR2 SYGVKD. The V gene lost 10 bases and the J gene lost 4 bases, with 17 bases spanning the gap. CDR3 size: 15 residues. CDR3 DNA: TGTGCCACTTTCGACGGGGGCAACGGGGCCAACGTCCTGACTTTC. Its translation is CATFDGGNGANVLTF.

V and J are TRBV11-2 and TRBJ2-1, with 7 bases matching TRBD2. CDR3 size: 18 residues. CDR1 is SGHAT, CDR2 FQNNGV, per germline. The junction had 16 bases not matched to a gene; V was cut back by 2 bases and J by 6 bases. CDR3 region: CASSLRLGPGGPRNEQFF. The CDR3 DNA sequence: TGTGCCAGCAGCTTACGTTTGGGACCGGGGGGTCCCCGCAATGAGCAGTTCTTC.

This chain links TRBV6-6 with TRBJ2-3, with 13 positions matching TRBD2. Germline trimming cut 6 bases from V and 7 bases from J; bases unmatched to any gene: 10. The CDR3 covers 16 residues. Germline V gene data show CDR1 as MNHNY and CDR2 as SVGAGI (reference sequence). CDR3: CASRQRTSGRRNTQYF. The DNA of the CDR3 is TGTGCCAGCAGGCAGCGGACTAGCGGGAGAAGAAATACGCAGTATTTT.

This chain joins TRBV12-3 or TRBV12-4 and TRBJ1-4; D unresolved. The V gene lost 6 bases and the J gene lost 11 bases, with 19 bases spanning the gap. The CDR3 covers 14 residues. As DNA, the CDR3 is TGTGCCAGCAGCCCCTACCCCCCTCCGAACAAACTGTTTTTT. Translated, it gives CASSPYPPPNKLFF.

This clonotype occurred a few times. V usage is TRBV12-3 or TRBV12-4 and J usage is TRBJ2-7; 10 nucleotides agree with TRBD1. V lost 7 bases, J lost 0 bases, and 21 bases stayed unmatched. This CDR3 is 20 amino acids long. In DNA form, the CDR3 reads TGTGCCAGCACCAATCCTACCGGGACAGGGGCATCCATTTACTCCTACGAGCAGTACTTC. This codes for CASTNPTGTGASIYSYEQYF.

This clonotype showed up many times. This chain uses TRBV6-1 with TRBJ2-1, with D perhaps TRBD1 (6 bases). The CDR3 runs to 12 residues. Germline CDR1 and CDR2: MNHNS and SASEGT. V lost 5 bases, J lost 12 bases, and 14 bases lay in between. Here the CDR3 reads CASSLPGQGQFF. CDR3 nucleotide sequence: TGTGCCAGCAGTCTGCCGGGACAAGGGCAGTTCTTC.

This clonotype was detected a few times. The chain joins TRBV10-3 to TRBJ2-7; D may be TRBD1 (6 bases). V was cut by 0 bases and J by 7 bases, with 16 bases left in between. The CDR3 spans 15 residues. Germline CDR1 ENHRY, CDR2 SYGVKD. The CDR3 coding sequence is TGTGCCATCAGTGAGTCGGAGGACAGCCTGGGTGAGCAGTACTTC. Translation gives CAISESEDSLGEQYF.

A few counts support this clonotype. The V gene is TRBV7-2, the J gene TRBJ1-4; tentative D call: TRBD1 (5 bases). Germline V gene data show CDR1 as SGHTA and CDR2 as FQGNSA. Between the trimmed V and J ends, which lost 5 bases and 6 bases, there was a span of 16 bases. This CDR3 has 15 residues. The CDR3 here is CASSKSRGRDEKLFF. DNA for the CDR3: TGTGCCAGCAGCAAATCTCGGGGACGTGATGAAAAACTGTTTTTT.

The chain carries TRBV7-2 and TRBJ1-6; unclear D gene. The germline V and J ends were trimmed by 0 bases and 7 bases, with 7 bases remaining between them. CDR3 length: 14 residues. CDR1 and CDR2 from the germline V gene are SGHTA and FQGNSA. For the CDR3, the DNA is TGTGCCAGCAGCTTAGCTTCGGGCAATTCACCCCTCCACTTT. Translated: CASSLASGNSPLHF. Together with reference TRBV7-2 and TRBJ1-6, the CDR3 gives the full variable domain: GAGVSQSPSNKVTEKGKDVELRCDPISGHTALYWYRQSLGQGLEFLIYFQGNSAPDKSGLPSDRFSAERTGGSVSTLTIQRTQQEDSAVYLCASSLASGNSPLHFGNGTRLTVT.

This clonotype has a handful of counts. The gene calls are TRBV7-2 and TRBJ2-7; D is undetermined. The V end lost 5 bases, the J end lost 1 base, and 9 bases lay between the germline ends. The length of the CDR3 is 13 residues. Germline V lookup: CDR1 SGHTA, CDR2 FQGNSA. The CDR3 spells CASSPWRSYEQYF. For the CDR3, the DNA is TGTGCCAGCAGCCCCTGGCGGTCCTACGAGCAGTACTTC.

This clonotype was picked up a small number of times. The chain links TRBV7-8 to TRBJ2-1, with D possibly being TRBD2 (7 bases). The V gene lost 6 bases and the J gene lost 1 base, with 16 bases spanning the gap. CDR3 size: 16 residues. Germline CDR1 and CDR2: SGHVS and FQNEAQ. The CDR3 sequence: CASRREGGLSYNEQFF. CDR3 nucleotide sequence: TGTGCCAGCAGAAGGGAGGGGGGGCTATCCTACAATGAGCAGTTCTTC.

The chain has TRBV11-2 and TRBJ2-1, with a possible D match to TRBD2 (6 bases). The CDR3 runs 11 residues. The germline gives CDR1 SGHAT, CDR2 FQNNGV. Trimming left V 7 bases short and J 15 bases short, with 16 bases between. This chain's CDR3 is CASTLQGLTFF. The CDR3 nucleotides are TGTGCCAGCACCCTGCAGGGACTGACGTTCTTC.

The CDR3 region is CSATDGGGNEQYF. The CDR3, as DNA: TGCAGTGCTACCGATGGGGGTGGCAACGAGCAGTACTTC. The rearrangement joins TRBV20-1 to TRBJ2-7; either TRBD1 or TRBD2 may supply D (5 bases each). Germline-derived CDR1 and CDR2 are DFQATT and SNEGSKA (reference sequence). This CDR3 has 13 amino acids. Trimming stripped 4 bases from V and 5 bases from J, with 15 bases between.

The chain is built from TRBV2 and TRBJ2-1; perhaps TRBD2 as D (5 bases). V gave up 7 bases and J gave up 0 bases, with 13 bases separating them. The CDR3 has 15 residues. From germline, CDR1 is SNHLY and CDR2 FYNNEI. In DNA form, the CDR3 reads TGTGCCAGCAATGAGGGATCACACTCCTACAATGAGCAGTTCTTC. Residues: CASNEGSHSYNEQFF.

The CDR3: CATSRGTGGNEQFF. In DNA form, the CDR3 reads TGTGCCACCAGCAGAGGGACAGGGGGCAATGAGCAGTTCTTC. The rearrangement links TRBV15 to TRBJ2-1; 10 bases line up with TRBD1. CDR1 LNHNV and CDR2 YYDKDF come from the germline V gene (reference sequence). The CDR3 runs to 14 residues. J was trimmed by 6 bases and V by 1 base; bases with no gene match: 0.

V gene TRBV5-6 combines with J gene TRBJ1-2; 7 positions match TRBD1. This CDR3 is 18 amino acids long. With 4 bases clipped from V and 3 bases from J, the junction kept 18 bases outside the gene matches. CDR1 SGHDT and CDR2 YYEEEE come from the germline V gene. The CDR3 nucleotides read TGTGCCAGCAGCCCATTAATATCAGGGACAGAACTTTACTATGGCTACACCTTC. Protein: CASSPLISGTELYYGYTF.

The rearrangement joins TRBV7-6 to TRBJ2-3, with D perhaps TRBD2 (6 bases). Trimming left V 4 bases short and J 4 bases short, with 15 bases between. Germline V gives CDR1 SGHVS, CDR2 FNYEAQ. The CDR3 is 15 amino acids. CDR3 coding DNA: TGTGCCAGCAGCTGGGGCGGGGTTCTGCCAGATACGCAGTATTTT. Protein: CASSWGGVLPDTQYF.

V gene TRBV4-3 combines with J gene TRBJ2-5; 7 nucleotides line up with TRBD2. Germline V CDR1 and CDR2: LGHNA, YSLEER. The CDR3 has 15 amino acids. V lost 0 bases, J lost 2 bases, and 3 bases stayed unmatched. This CDR3 is CASSQDPGLQETQYF. CDR3 nucleotide sequence: TGCGCCAGCAGCCAAGATCCGGGACTACAAGAGACCCAGTACTTC.

The rearrangement links TRBV15 to TRBJ1-5, with D perhaps matching TRBD1 (6 bases). V lost 4 bases and J lost 4, with 8 bases in between. CDR1 and CDR2 (germline): LNHNV, YYDKDF (reference sequence). The CDR3 is 13 amino acids. The CDR3 DNA reads TGTGCCACCAGCAATACAGGGAATCAGCCCCAGCATTTT. Residues: CATSNTGNQPQHF.

This clonotype was counted between two and nine times. As the CDR3 is not closed by the conserved phenylalanine or tryptophan, this likely results from a read error. No DNA is shown, since the ends of the CDR3 on it are uncertain; the CDR3 is the one TCRdb lists. The chain joins TRBV6-1 to TRBJ1-1; no check of the table's D call, TRBD1, against the DNA was made. Germline V gene sequence: CDR1 MNHNS, CDR2 SASEGT. The CDR3 contains 13 residues when both ends are counted. The CDR3 is CASSDAGQGVRGI.

As DNA, the CDR3 is TGTGCCAGTAGTATGTTTGAGGGGGTGATCACTGAAGCTTTCTTT. Protein: CASSMFEGVITEAFF. V usage is TRBV19 and J usage is TRBJ1-1; possible D gene TRBD1, 6 bases. V dropped 3 bases and J dropped 4 bases, with 15 bases sitting between them. Germline V gene sequence: CDR1 LNHDA, CDR2 SQIVND (reference sequence). The CDR3 contains 15 residues.

This clonotype was seen only a few times. This chain uses TRBV6-1 with TRBJ1-6; TRBD1 is a possible D gene (6 bases). Trimming took 3 bases from V and 5 from J, leaving 11 bases between them. Germline V gene sequence: CDR1 MNHNS, CDR2 SASEGT. There are 15 residues in the CDR3. For the CDR3, the DNA is TGTGCCAGCAGTGAGGTGGGACATAATAATTCACCCCTCCACTTT. Its protein product is CASSEVGHNNSPLHF.

This clonotype was counted between two and nine times. The rearrangement joins TRBV19 to TRBJ2-6, with 9 bases fitting TRBD1. This CDR3 comprises 19 residues. Germline CDR1 LNHDA, CDR2 SQIVND (reference sequence). J gave up 1 base and V 3 bases, and 10 bases lay outside the gene matches. The CDR3: CASSISPGQGYSGANVLTF. CDR3 nucleotide sequence: TGTGCCAGTAGTATCTCTCCGGGACAGGGTTATTCTGGGGCCAACGTCCTGACTTTC.

V usage is TRBV12-3 or TRBV12-4 and J usage is TRBJ1-4, with a weak D call TRBD1 (6 bases). CDR3 length: 14 amino acids. V gave up 2 bases and J gave up 7 bases, with 11 bases separating them. The CDR3 loop is CASSLYRDSEKLFF. The CDR3 DNA follows: TGTGCCAGCAGTTTATACAGGGATAGTGAAAAACTGTTTTTT.

The gene calls are TRBV6-1 and TRBJ2-5; tentative D call: TRBD1 (5 bases). From germline, CDR1 is MNHNS and CDR2 SASEGT. This CDR3 comprises 14 residues. Trimming removed 6 bases from V and 5 bases from J, with 16 bases in between. CDR3 loop: CASRNNRHVETQYF. The CDR3, as DNA: TGTGCCAGCAGAAATAACAGGCACGTGGAGACCCAGTACTTC.

A few counts support this clonotype. The chain is built from TRBV15 and TRBJ2-3, with 11 bases matching TRBD2. Trimming at V came to 5 bases and at J to 2 bases, leaving 3 bases not matched to a gene. CDR1 and CDR2 from the germline V gene are LNHNV and YYDKDF (reference sequence). The CDR3 spans 15 residues. The CDR3 region is CATSLAGGSTDTQYF. As DNA, the CDR3 is TGTGCCACCAGCCTAGCGGGAGGTTCCACAGATACGCAGTATTTT.